Below are 27 T cell receptor beta chains sequenced from a single sample in a study of T-cell reconstitution after alpha-beta-depleted transplantation in children. Preparation of the TCRbeta library was carried out with unique molecular identifiers. A single record per CDR3 protein comes from TCRdb applying MiXCR to the PCR reads. This table has approximately 500,000 distinct CDR3 sequences, roughly a tenth appearing once. The source was PBMCs, collected before TCRalphabeta/CD19-depleted stem cell transplant. These receptors were taken from a child aged 2-15 years with inherited bone marrow failure, due to receive a stem cell transplant.

This clonotype was found many times. This chain joins TRBV5-6 and TRBJ1-1; 7 bases line up with TRBD1. After removal of 4 bases from V and 11 bases from J, the junction contained 11 bases not matched to a gene. From germline, CDR1 is SGHDT and CDR2 YYEEEE. The CDR3 is 13 amino acids. The CDR3 DNA reads TGTGCCAGCAGCCGAGACAGGGCTCAGGACGCTTTCTTT. Translation gives CASSRDRAQDAFF.

This clonotype was observed a few times. The rearrangement joins TRBV4-1 to TRBJ2-1; TRBD2 matches at 8 bases. The length of the CDR3 is 22 residues. Germline CDR1 is MGHRA and CDR2 is YSYEKL. Losses at the gene ends were 0 bases for V and 1 base for J; bases not matched to a gene: 20. The CDR3 DNA sequence: TGCGCCAGCAGCCAAGAAATTGGAGTATCCGGGACTAGTTTGACGTCCTACAATGAGCAGTTCTTC. Protein: CASSQEIGVSGTSLTSYNEQFF.

This clonotype was observed at least ten times. The CDR3 reads CASSLQGAYTEAFF. Here the CDR3 DNA reads TGTGCCAGCAGTTTACAGGGAGCGTACACTGAAGCTTTCTTT. The rearrangement joins TRBV12-3 or TRBV12-4 to TRBJ1-1, with D perhaps TRBD1 (5 bases). The CDR3 has 14 residues. Trimming took 2 bases from V and 3 from J, leaving 10 bases between them.

This clonotype was recorded at least ten times. The J gene is TRBJ2-6, the V gene TRBV12-3 or TRBV12-4; no reliable D call. The CDR3 extends over 16 amino acids. V was shortened by 5 bases and J by 1 base, with 12 bases between the two germline ends. The CDR3 loop is CASSPDRSSGANVLTF. In DNA form, the CDR3 reads TGTGCCAGCAGTCCGGATCGTTCGTCTGGGGCCAACGTCCTGACTTTC.

This clonotype has ten or more counts. V usage is TRBV9 and J usage is TRBJ2-7; D is perhaps TRBD2 (6 bases). CDR3 length equals 15 residues. V shed 1 base and J shed 4 bases, with 15 bases lying between them. Germline CDR1 and CDR2: SGDLS and YYNGEE. The chain's CDR3 is CASSVSFGSGYEQYF. The CDR3 DNA is TGTGCCAGCAGCGTAAGTTTCGGGAGCGGTTACGAGCAGTACTTC. Based on the CDR3 plus reference TRBV9 and TRBJ2-7, the full variable domain is DSGVTQTPKHLITATGQRVTLRCSPRSGDLSVYWYQQSLDQGLQFLIQYYNGEERAKGNILERFSAQQFPDLHSELNLSSLELGDSALYFCASSVSFGSGYEQYFGPGTRLTVT.

This clonotype was found many times. The chain employs TRBV12-3 or TRBV12-4 and TRBJ1-1; D gene ambiguous. V was shortened by 5 bases and J by 7 bases, with 11 bases between the two germline ends. CDR3 length equals 12 residues. CDR3 sequence reads: CASSRRYGEAFF. The CDR3 coding sequence is TGTGCCAGCAGTCGGCGGTATGGTGAAGCTTTCTTT.

The sample holds many counts of this clonotype. The J gene is TRBJ2-1, the V gene TRBV19; the D call may be TRBD1 or TRBD2 (5 bases each). Per the germline V gene, CDR1 is LNHDA and CDR2 is SQIVND (reference sequence). This CDR3 comprises 14 residues. V lost 5 bases to trimming and J lost 6 bases, with 14 bases between them. The CDR3 protein is CASSSPGRLNEQFF. In nucleotides, the CDR3 is TGTGCCAGTAGTTCTCCGGGACGCCTCAATGAGCAGTTCTTC.

Note on this clonotype: No conserved phenylalanine or tryptophan is present at the end of the CDR3, so a read error is the likely explanation. The chain is built from TRBV20-1 and TRBJ1-5; 9 bases align to TRBD1. The CDR3 contains 16 residues. J lost 6 bases, V lost 0 bases, and 9 bases had no gene match. Germline V CDR1 and CDR2: DFQATT, SNEGSKA (reference sequence). For the CDR3, the DNA is TGCAGTGCTAGAGATCGGGGACAGGGATTTGGTCAGCCCCAGCATCTT. Translating gives CSARDRGQGFGQPQHL.

This clonotype was recorded a few times. The V gene is TRBV7-2, the J gene TRBJ2-1; 8 bases are a match to TRBD2. V dropped 4 bases and J dropped 9; count of bases not matched to a gene: 14. Germline V gives CDR1 SGHTA, CDR2 FQGNSA. The CDR3 is made up of 16 amino acids. The CDR3: CASSSYGTRTQGEQFF. The CDR3 DNA reads TGTGCCAGCAGCTCCTACGGGACTAGGACCCAAGGTGAGCAGTTCTTC.

This clonotype appeared many times. This sequence joins TRBV29-1 and TRBJ1-1, with TRBD1 matching over 7 bases. Per germline, CDR1 SQVTM and CDR2 ANQGSEA. With 5 bases clipped from V and 0 bases from J, the junction kept 9 bases outside the gene matches. The CDR3 loop spans 15 amino acids. CDR3 coding DNA: TGCAGCGTTACGCCCCGGACAGGTCTGAACACTGAAGCTTTCTTT. This translates into CSVTPRTGLNTEAFF.

In this sample, this clonotype turned up many times. V usage is TRBV7-9 and J usage is TRBJ2-7; TRBD2 aligns across 8 bases. J was trimmed by 3 bases and V by 2 bases; bases with no gene match: 12. Germline-derived CDR1 and CDR2 are SEHNR and FQNEAQ (reference sequence). The length of the CDR3 is 17 residues. As DNA, the CDR3 is TGTGCCAGCAGCTTAACGGTCCCCGGACTAGCTTACTACGAGCAGTACTTC. It codes for CASSLTVPGLAYYEQYF.

This clonotype showed up many times. This rearrangement joins TRBV6-2 or TRBV6-3 to TRBJ2-1, with 8 bases identical to TRBD1. The V gene's germline CDR1 is MNHEY and CDR2 SVGEGT. The CDR3 length is 16 residues. Trimming took 7 bases from V and 0 from J; bases not matched to a gene: 8. The CDR3 coding sequence is TGTGCCAGCATCGCAACAGGGGGGAGCTCCTACAATGAGCAGTTCTTC. The encoded protein is CASIATGGSSYNEQFF.

In this sample, this clonotype turned up a few times. The chain couples TRBV18 to TRBJ1-2; 10 bases line up with TRBD1. Germline V gene sequence: CDR1 KGHSH, CDR2 LQKENI. Trimming at V came to 8 bases and at J to 6 bases, leaving 3 bases not matched to a gene. This CDR3 is 12 amino acids long. Here the CDR3 DNA reads TGTGCCAGCGAGGACAGGGGGAATGGCTACACCTTC. Residues: CASEDRGNGYTF.

This clonotype was counted ten times or more. The chain is built from TRBV2 and TRBJ2-1; D is perhaps TRBD2 (5 bases). The CDR3 spans 11 residues. The V and J ends lost 6 bases and 14 bases respectively, with 14 bases between them. The germline V gene encodes CDR1 SNHLY and CDR2 FYNNEI. CDR3 sequence (DNA): TGTGCCAGCAGAACCGAAACGGAGGAGTTCTTC. Amino acid sequence: CASRTETEEFF.

This clonotype was recorded many times. The chain recombines TRBV27 with TRBJ2-3; D gene unclear. CDR3 length: 13 residues. CDR1 is MNHEY and CDR2 is SMNVEV in the germline V gene (reference sequence). V shed 3 bases and J shed 4 bases, with 8 bases lying between them. Written as DNA, the CDR3 is TGTGCCAGCAGTTTTGACTTCCCAGATACGCAGTATTTT. This codes for CASSFDFPDTQYF.

In this sample, this clonotype turned up many times. The chain joins TRBV4-3 to TRBJ2-7; 7 bases fit TRBD2. J lost 3 bases, V lost 2 bases, and 10 bases had no gene match. The germline CDR1 and CDR2 sequences are LGHNA and YSLEER. The CDR3 has 16 amino acids. The CDR3 nucleotides read TGCGCCAGCAGCCAACGGGTGAGCGGGATTCTCTACGAGCAGTACTTC. Amino acids: CASSQRVSGILYEQYF.

This clonotype was counted many times. This chain uses TRBV29-1 with TRBJ2-2; 10 positions match TRBD2. The trim removed 7 bases at V and 3 bases at J, leaving 14 bases unmatched. Germline-derived CDR1 and CDR2 are SQVTM and ANQGSEA. The CDR3 has 17 amino acids. The CDR3 DNA follows: TGCAGCGCGACGGGGGGGCTAGCGGGAGTAGACACCGGGGAGCTGTTTTTT. Translation gives CSATGGLAGVDTGELFF.

This clonotype was seen many times. The chain links TRBV7-9 to TRBJ2-3; TRBD2 is a possible D gene (5 bases). This CDR3 spans 15 amino acids. Germline CDR1 SEHNR, CDR2 FQNEAQ (reference sequence). V lost 2 bases and J 6 bases, leaving 15 bases between the germline ends. This CDR3 is CASSLYGGGRDTQYF. CDR3 nucleotides: TGTGCCAGCAGCTTATACGGCGGCGGGCGGGATACGCAGTATTTT.

This clonotype was counted at least ten times. The rearrangement links TRBV7-9 to TRBJ2-3; 7 bases fit TRBD1. The V and J ends lost 5 bases and 0 bases, in that order; junction bases with no gene match: 14. Germline V gives CDR1 SEHNR, CDR2 FQNEAQ (reference sequence). This CDR3 is 18 amino acids long. The CDR3 DNA sequence: TGTGCCAGCAGCCCCTACGAGGGACAGCCTCTAAGCACAGATACGCAGTATTTT. It is translated as CASSPYEGQPLSTDTQYF.

The CDR3 spells CAISGGLRLAVRTDTQYF. In DNA, the CDR3 is TGTGCCATCAGTGGCGGTCTGAGGCTAGCGGTAAGGACAGATACGCAGTATTTT. The chain is built from TRBV10-3 and TRBJ2-3, with 7 bases lining up with TRBD2. The CDR3 has 18 amino acids. Germline V lookup: CDR1 ENHRY, CDR2 SYGVKD. Losses at the gene ends were 4 bases for V and 3 bases for J; bases not matched to a gene: 16.

This clonotype turned up a few times. The chain combines TRBV10-3 with TRBJ1-6; the match to TRBD1 covers 7 bases. From germline, CDR1 is ENHRY and CDR2 SYGVKD. Trimming at V came to 8 bases and at J to 4 bases, leaving 11 bases not matched to a gene. CDR3 length: 16 amino acids. The CDR3, as DNA: TGTGCCATCGCGCTGGGGGACAGCCATTATAATTCACCCCTCCACTTT. Translated: CAIALGDSHYNSPLHF.

This clonotype has ten or more counts. This chain connects TRBV4-3 to TRBJ1-2; D gene unclear. Germline values: CDR1 LGHNA, CDR2 YSLEER. The CDR3 spans 16 residues. V lost 0 bases and J lost 5, with 16 bases in between. The CDR3 loop reads CASSQEGEGRRYGYTF. CDR3 nucleotides: TGCGCCAGCAGCCAAGAGGGAGAAGGTCGGAGGTATGGCTACACCTTC.

This chain connects TRBV29-1 to TRBJ2-7; possible D gene TRBD2, 5 bases. The CDR3 has 13 amino acids. Germline CDR1 and CDR2: SQVTM and ANQGSEA. V lost 6 bases and J lost 6, with 18 bases in between. This chain's CDR3 is CSVAHGGLGEQYF. Written as DNA, the CDR3 is TGCAGCGTCGCTCACGGCGGGCTCGGCGAGCAGTACTTC.

This clonotype was seen at least ten times. The chain recombines TRBV7-2 with TRBJ1-4; 9 positions agree with TRBD1. The germline CDR1 and CDR2 sequences are SGHTA and FQGNSA. CDR3 length equals 14 residues. V shed 4 bases and J 8 bases; nucleotides not matched to a gene: 5. CDR3 sequence (DNA): TGTGCCAGCAGCTCACAGGGGGCCGGGGAAAAACTGTTTTTT. This translates into CASSSQGAGEKLFF.

As concerns this clonotype: With a much larger clone just one base away, this may be a read error. The DNA of the CDR3 is TGCAGTGCTAGGACTAGCGGGAGTCAAGGAAGGTACGAGCAGAACTTC. Its protein is CSARTSGSQGRYEQNF. The gene calls are TRBV20-1 and TRBJ2-7, with 12 bases aligning to TRBD2. This CDR3 spans 16 amino acids. CDR1 DFQATT and CDR2 SNEGSKA come from the germline V gene (reference sequence).

The table lists this clonotype with many counts. The rearrangement links TRBV7-9 to TRBJ2-5, with D maybe TRBD2 (5 bases). V shed 10 bases and J shed 1 base, with 13 bases lying between them. The CDR3 extends over 13 amino acids. The V gene's germline CDR1 is SEHNR and CDR2 FQNEAQ (reference sequence). The CDR3 region has the DNA TGTGCCACCCGCCGGAGCGGCCAAGAGACCCAGTACTTC. Its translation: CATRRSGQETQYF.

This clonotype was seen a few times. The chain employs TRBV5-1 and TRBJ1-2; unclear D gene. The CDR3 runs 14 residues. Trimming shortened V by 0 bases and J by 6 bases, and 12 bases separated the two germline ends. Per the germline V gene, CDR1 is SGHRS and CDR2 is YFSETQ. CDR3: CASSLEVRNDGYTF. The CDR3 region has the DNA TGCGCCAGCAGCTTGGAGGTCCGCAATGATGGCTACACCTTC.